This T cell receptor (beta chain) was observed in a study of cytomegalovirus exposure and HLA in healthy donors. Findings of the study overall: Analyses of presence/absence relied on an assumption of roughly uniform sequencing depth across donors. Beyond CMV serostatus, there was no information to go on about immune exposure.

V shed 1 base and J shed 6 bases, with 11 bases lying between them. The CDR3 has 13 amino acids. CDR1 and CDR2 (germline): SGHRS, YFSETQ. Concerning this clone: Its antigen is still unknown.

The PCR contained 60 Vbeta and 13 Jbeta primers. Produced via immunoSEQ multiplex PCR; TCRdb's table is partial and in-frame only. This table lists around 50,000 clones. Material for sequencing was PBMCs. The V and J genes are TRBV5-1 and TRBJ2-7; D call uncertain. The clonotype comes from a male donor in good health and CMV-seropositive. The CDR3 DNA follows: TGCGCCAGCAGCTTGCGTCCTCCCTGCGAGCAGTACTTC. Translation: CASSLRPPCEQYF.